A selection of T cell receptor beta chains follows, all from one sample in a study of blood T cell repertoires in COVID-19. The method was immunoSEQ multiplex PCR; TCRdb's version includes in-frame clones alone and lacks a portion of them. Of about 140,000 clones listed, under 85% are singletons. Sample: PBMCs or T cells enriched from blood (not recorded which). The receptors were gathered from a woman aged 18-35 years who had been exposed to COVID-19. CDR3s include the opening cysteine and the closing phenylalanine or tryptophan. Fields, in order: J gene, D gene, clone size, V gene, CDR3 DNA, CDR3 protein. The D gene is left open where the match is weak. Clone size, where shown, is once, few, many, or a class for clones that have expanded.

TRBJ1-2	NA	once	TRBV5-6	TGTGCCAGCAGCTTGGGAGGTGGCTACACCTTC	CASSLGGGYTF
TRBJ2-7	TRBD2	NA	TRBV10-3	TGTGCCATCAGTGGGGCGGGCGCGGGAGGCTACGAGCAGTACTTC	CAISGAGAGGYEQYF
TRBJ1-2	TRBD1	once	TRBV19	TGTGCCAGTAGTCCAAGTACAGGGGTCGGCTACACCTTC	CASSPSTGVGYTF
TRBJ1-3	NA	once	TRBV12-3/TRBV12-4	TGTGCCAGCAGTTTTAGCACCATATATTTT	CASSFSTIYF
TRBJ2-2	NA	NA	TRBV30	TGTGCCTGGAGTGTACAGGTCGGGGAGCTGTTTTTT	CAWSVQVGELFF
TRBJ1-2	NA	NA	TRBV7-2	TGTGCCAGCAGCTTAGCCGTCGGTAATAACTATGGCTACACCTTC	CASSLAVGNNYGYTF
TRBJ2-1	TRBD2	NA	TRBV30	TGTGCCTGGAGTCTCAAAAGACTAGCGGGATGCTCCTACAATGAGCAGTTCTTC	CAWSLKRLAGCSYNEQFF
TRBJ2-1	NA	NA	TRBV11-2	TGTGCCAGCAGCCGAACCGGGACTCCTTACAATGAGCAGTTCTTC	CASSRTGTPYNEQFF
TRBJ1-1	NA	NA	TRBV5-1	TGCGCCAGCACAGACCCCAGGACTGTGAACACTGAAGCTTTCTTT	CASTDPRTVNTEAFF
TRBJ1-5	NA	NA	TRBV6-5	TGTGCCAGCAGGGAGGGGAGAAATCAGCCCCAGCATTTT	CASREGRNQPQHF
TRBJ2-7	NA	once	TRBV28	TGTGCCAGCAGTTTCCAGACCTACGAGCAGTACTTC	CASSFQTYEQYF
TRBJ2-1	TRBD1	few	TRBV18	TGTGCCAGCCTACCCTCTAGTGGACAGGGCTACAATGAGCAGTTCTTC	CASLPSSGQGYNEQFF
TRBJ2-1	TRBD2	once	TRBV28	TGTGCCAGCAGTTTTTCTTTGAGCAGTTTATTTTCCGGGACTAGCTCATCCTCCTACAATGAGCAGTTCTTC	CASSFSLSSLFSGTSSSSYNEQFF
TRBJ1-2	NA	NA	TRBV7-9	TGTGCCAGCAGTGTCGTTCATGGCAGGAATGGCTACACCTTC	CASSVVHGRNGYTF
TRBJ1-6	NA	NA	TRBV28	TGTGCCACCGAGGGAGTCGGAGGACCCCTCCACTTT	CATEGVGGPLHF
TRBJ1-4	NA	once	TRBV19	TGTGCCAGTAGTCGGGTGACGCGGAGTGAAAAACTGTTTTTT	CASSRVTRSEKLFF
TRBJ2-1	NA	NA	TRBV27	TGTGCCAGCAGGGGCTGGGGAACGGGGATCTACAATGAGCAGTTCTTC	CASRGWGTGIYNEQFF
TRBJ2-2	NA	NA	TRBV30	TGTGCCGGAAGGACTACCTGGTTTAACGGGGAGCTGTTTTTT	CAGRTTWFNGELFF
TRBJ1-6	NA	NA	TRBV4-2	TGTGCCAGCAGCCCGCCGGGACAAAATTCACCCCTCCACTTT	CASSPPGQNSPLHF
TRBJ2-7	NA	NA	TRBV21-1	TGTGCCAGCAGCGGCCGGGACAGAGAGTGGTACGAGCAGTACTTC	CASSGRDREWYEQYF
TRBJ1-6	TRBD1	NA	TRBV5-1	TGCGCCAGCAGCTTGCAACAGGGGGATTCACCCCTCCACTTT	CASSLQQGDSPLHF
TRBJ1-2	TRBD1	NA	TRBV3-1/TRBV3-2	TGTGCCAGCAGCCATTGGGACAGCGACAACTATGGCTACACCTTC	CASSHWDSDNYGYTF
TRBJ2-6	NA	once	TRBV25-1	TGTGCCAGCAGTGGTGGGCCTGGGGCCAACGTCCTGACTTTC	CASSGGPGANVLTF
TRBJ2-1	TRBD2	NA	TRBV7-2	TGTGCCAGCAGCACTCGGACTAGTCTCGGTGAGCAGTTCTTC	CASSTRTSLGEQFF